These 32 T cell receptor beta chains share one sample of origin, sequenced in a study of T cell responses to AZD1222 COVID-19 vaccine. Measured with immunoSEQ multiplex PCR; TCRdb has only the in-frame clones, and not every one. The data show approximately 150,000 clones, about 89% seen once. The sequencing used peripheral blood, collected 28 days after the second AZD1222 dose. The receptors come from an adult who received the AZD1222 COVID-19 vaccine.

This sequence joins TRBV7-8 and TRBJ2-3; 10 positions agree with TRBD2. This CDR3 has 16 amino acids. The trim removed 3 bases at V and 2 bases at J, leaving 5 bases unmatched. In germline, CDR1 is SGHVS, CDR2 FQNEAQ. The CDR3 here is CASSFGLAGATDTQYF. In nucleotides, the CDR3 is TGTGCCAGCAGCTTCGGGCTAGCGGGAGCCACAGATACGCAGTATTTT.

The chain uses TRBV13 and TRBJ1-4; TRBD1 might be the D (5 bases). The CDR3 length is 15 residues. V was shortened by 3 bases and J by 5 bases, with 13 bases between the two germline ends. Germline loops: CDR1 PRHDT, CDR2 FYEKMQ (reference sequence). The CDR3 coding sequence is TGTGCCAGCAGCTTCGAGGGGTCTGGAAATGAAAAACTGTTTTTT. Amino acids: CASSFEGSGNEKLFF. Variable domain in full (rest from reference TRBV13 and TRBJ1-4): AAGVIQSPRHLIKEKRETATLKCYPIPRHDTVYWYQQGPGQDPQFLISFYEKMQSDKGSIPDRFSAQQFSDYHSELNMSSLELGDSALYFCASSFEGSGNEKLFFGSGTQLSVL.

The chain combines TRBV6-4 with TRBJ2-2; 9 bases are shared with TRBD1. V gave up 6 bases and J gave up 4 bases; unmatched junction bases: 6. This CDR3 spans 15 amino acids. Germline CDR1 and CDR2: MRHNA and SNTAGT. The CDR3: CASRLGQGGTGELFF. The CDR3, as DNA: TGTGCCAGCAGACTGGGACAGGGAGGCACCGGGGAGCTGTTTTTT.

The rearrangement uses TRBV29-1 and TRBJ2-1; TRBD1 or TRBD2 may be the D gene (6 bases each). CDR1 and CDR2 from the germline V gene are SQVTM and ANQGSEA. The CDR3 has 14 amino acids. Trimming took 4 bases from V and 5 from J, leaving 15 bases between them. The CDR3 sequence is CSVGGGGFDNEQFF. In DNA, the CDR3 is TGCAGCGTTGGAGGAGGGGGGTTCGACAATGAGCAGTTCTTC.

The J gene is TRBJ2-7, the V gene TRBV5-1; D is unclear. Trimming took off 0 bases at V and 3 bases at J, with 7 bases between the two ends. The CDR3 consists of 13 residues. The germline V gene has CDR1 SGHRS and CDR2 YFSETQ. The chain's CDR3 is CASSLADFYEQYF. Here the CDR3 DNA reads TGCGCCAGCAGCTTGGCAGATTTCTACGAGCAGTACTTC.

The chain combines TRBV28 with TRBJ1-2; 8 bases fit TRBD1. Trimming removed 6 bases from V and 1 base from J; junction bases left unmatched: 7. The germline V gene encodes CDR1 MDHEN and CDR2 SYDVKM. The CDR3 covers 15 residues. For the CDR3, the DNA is TGTGCCAGCAGAATGGACAGGGAGTATAACTATGGCTACACCTTC. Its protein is CASRMDREYNYGYTF.

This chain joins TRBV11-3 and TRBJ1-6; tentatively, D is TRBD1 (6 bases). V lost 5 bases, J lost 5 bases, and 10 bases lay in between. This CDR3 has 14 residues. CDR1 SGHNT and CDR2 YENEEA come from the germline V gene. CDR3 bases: TGTGCCAGCAGCCGAGGGGGAAATAATTCACCCCTCCACTTT. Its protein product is CASSRGGNNSPLHF.

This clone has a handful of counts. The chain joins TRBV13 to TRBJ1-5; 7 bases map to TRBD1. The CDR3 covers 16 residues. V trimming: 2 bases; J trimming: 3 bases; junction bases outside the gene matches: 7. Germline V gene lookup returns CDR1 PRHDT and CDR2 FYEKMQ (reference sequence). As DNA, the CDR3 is TGTGCCAGCAGCTTAAGGGACAGCTGGCTCAATCAGCCCCAGCATTTT. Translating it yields CASSLRDSWLNQPQHF. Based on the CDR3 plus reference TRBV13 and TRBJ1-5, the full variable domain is AAGVIQSPRHLIKEKRETATLKCYPIPRHDTVYWYQQGPGQDPQFLISFYEKMQSDKGSIPDRFSAQQFSDYHSELNMSSLELGDSALYFCASSLRDSWLNQPQHFGDGTRLSIL.

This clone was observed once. The CDR3: CASSLALGSGNEKLFF. Here the CDR3 DNA reads TGTGCCAGCAGCTTGGCCCTAGGCTCGGGGAATGAAAAACTGTTTTTT. This sequence joins TRBV5-6 and TRBJ1-4, with no clear D. The CDR3 sequence is 16 residues long. Trimming took off 0 bases at V and 5 bases at J, with 14 bases between the two ends. CDR1 is SGHDT and CDR2 is YYEEEE in the germline V gene.

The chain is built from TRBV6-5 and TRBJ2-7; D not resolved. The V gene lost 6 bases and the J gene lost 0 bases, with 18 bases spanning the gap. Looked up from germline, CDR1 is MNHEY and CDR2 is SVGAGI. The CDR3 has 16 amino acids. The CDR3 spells CASSYPGHPSSYEQYF. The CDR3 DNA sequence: TGTGCCAGCAGCTACCCGGGCCACCCCAGCTCCTACGAGCAGTACTTC.

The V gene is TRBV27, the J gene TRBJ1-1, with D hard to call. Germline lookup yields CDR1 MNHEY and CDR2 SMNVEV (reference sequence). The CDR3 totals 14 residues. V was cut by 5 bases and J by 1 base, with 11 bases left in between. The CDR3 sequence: CASSPRVSNTEAFF. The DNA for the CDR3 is TGTGCCAGCAGTCCGCGGGTTTCGAACACTGAAGCTTTCTTT.

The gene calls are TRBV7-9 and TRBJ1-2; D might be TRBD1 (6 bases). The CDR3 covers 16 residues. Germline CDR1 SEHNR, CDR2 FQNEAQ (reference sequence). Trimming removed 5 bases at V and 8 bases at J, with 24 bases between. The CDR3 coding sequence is TGTGCCAGCAGCCCAAAGGCGGTTGCGGGGGCGATCGGCTACACCTTC. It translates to CASSPKAVAGAIGYTF. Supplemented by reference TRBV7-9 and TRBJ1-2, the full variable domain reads DTGVSQNPRHKITKRGQNVTFRCDPISEHNRLYWYRQTLGQGPEFLTYFQNEAQLEKSRLLSDRFSAERPKGSFSTLEIQRTEQGDSAMYLCASSPKAVAGAIGYTFGSGTRLTVV.

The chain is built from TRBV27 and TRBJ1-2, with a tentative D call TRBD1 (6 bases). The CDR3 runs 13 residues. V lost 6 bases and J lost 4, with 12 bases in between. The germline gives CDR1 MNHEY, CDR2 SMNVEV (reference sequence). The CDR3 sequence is CASSSQGTYGYTF. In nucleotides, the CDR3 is TGTGCCAGCAGCTCCCAGGGGACCTATGGCTACACCTTC.

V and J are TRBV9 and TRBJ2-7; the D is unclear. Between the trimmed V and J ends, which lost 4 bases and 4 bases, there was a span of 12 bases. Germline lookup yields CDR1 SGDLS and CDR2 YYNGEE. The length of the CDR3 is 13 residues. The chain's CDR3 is CASSPAPWYEQYF. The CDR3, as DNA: TGTGCCAGCAGCCCAGCCCCATGGTACGAGCAGTACTTC.

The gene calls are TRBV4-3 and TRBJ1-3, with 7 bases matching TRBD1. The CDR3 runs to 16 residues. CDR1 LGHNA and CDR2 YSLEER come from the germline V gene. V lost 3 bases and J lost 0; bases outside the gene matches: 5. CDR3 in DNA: TGCGCCAGCAGCCAGCCGACAGGGTTCTCTGGAAACACCATATATTTT. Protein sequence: CASSQPTGFSGNTIYF.

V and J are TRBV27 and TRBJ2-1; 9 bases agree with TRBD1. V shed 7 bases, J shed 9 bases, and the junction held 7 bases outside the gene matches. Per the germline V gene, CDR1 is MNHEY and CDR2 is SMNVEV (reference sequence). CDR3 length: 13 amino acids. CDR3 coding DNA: TGTGCCAGCAATATCGGGACAGGGAGTGAGCAGTTCTTC. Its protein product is CASNIGTGSEQFF.

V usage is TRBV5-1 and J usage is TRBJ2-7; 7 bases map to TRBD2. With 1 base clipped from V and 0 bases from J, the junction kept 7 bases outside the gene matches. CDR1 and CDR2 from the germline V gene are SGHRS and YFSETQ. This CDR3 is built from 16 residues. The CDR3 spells CASSLYASGPSYEQYF. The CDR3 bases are TGCGCCAGCAGCTTGTATGCTAGCGGACCCTCCTACGAGCAGTACTTC.

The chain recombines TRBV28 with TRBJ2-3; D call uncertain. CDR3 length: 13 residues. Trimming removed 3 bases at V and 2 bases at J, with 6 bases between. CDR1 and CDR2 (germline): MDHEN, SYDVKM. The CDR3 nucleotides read TGTGCCAGCAGTTTCCAGGTCACAGATACGCAGTATTTT. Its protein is CASSFQVTDTQYF.

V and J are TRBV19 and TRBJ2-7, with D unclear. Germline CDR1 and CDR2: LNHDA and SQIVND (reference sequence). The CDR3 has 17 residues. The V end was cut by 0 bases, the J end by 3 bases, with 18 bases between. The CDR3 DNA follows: TGTGCCAGTAGTATAGACTCCGACACCCACCCCCTCTACGAGCAGTACTTC. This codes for CASSIDSDTHPLYEQYF.

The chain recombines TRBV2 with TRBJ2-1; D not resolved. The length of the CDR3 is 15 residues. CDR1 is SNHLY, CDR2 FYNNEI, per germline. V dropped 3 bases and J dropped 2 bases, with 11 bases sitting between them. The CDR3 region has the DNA TGTGCCAGCAGTGAGTTTGTGCGCCCCTACAATGAGCAGTTCTTC. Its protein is CASSEFVRPYNEQFF.

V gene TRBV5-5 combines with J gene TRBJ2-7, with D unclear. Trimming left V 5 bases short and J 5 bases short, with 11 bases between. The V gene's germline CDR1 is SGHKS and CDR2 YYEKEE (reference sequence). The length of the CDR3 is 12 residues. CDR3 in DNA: TGTGCCAGCAGTGGGATTATCGACGAGCAGTACTTC. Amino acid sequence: CASSGIIDEQYF.

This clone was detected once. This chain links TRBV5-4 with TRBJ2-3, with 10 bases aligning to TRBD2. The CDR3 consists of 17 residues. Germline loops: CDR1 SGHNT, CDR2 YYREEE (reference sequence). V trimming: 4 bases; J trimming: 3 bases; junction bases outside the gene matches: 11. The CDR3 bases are TGTGCCAGCAGCCTAGGGGGTCTAGCGGGAGTTACAGATACGCAGTATTTT. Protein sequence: CASSLGGLAGVTDTQYF. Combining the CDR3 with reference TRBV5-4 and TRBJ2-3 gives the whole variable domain ETGVTQSPTHLIKTRGQQVTLRCSSQSGHNTVSWYQQALGQGPQFIFQYYREEENGRGNFPPRFSGLQFPNYSSELNVNALELDDSALYLCASSLGGLAGVTDTQYFGPGTRLTVL.

CDR3 nucleotide sequence: TGTGCCAGTAGTATTGATGCGGAGACCCAGTACTTC. Translating gives CASSIDAETQYF. V gene TRBV19 combines with J gene TRBJ2-5, with D uncertain. The germline V gene has CDR1 LNHDA and CDR2 SQIVND (reference sequence). The CDR3 runs to 12 residues. The V and J ends lost 3 bases and 5 bases respectively, with 7 bases between them. Combining the CDR3 with reference TRBV19 and TRBJ2-5 gives the whole variable domain DGGITQSPKYLFRKEGQNVTLSCEQNLNHDAMYWYRQDPGQGLRLIYYSQIVNDFQKGDIAEGYSVSREKKESFPLTVTSAQKNPTAFYLCASSIDAETQYFGPGTRLLVL.

CDR3 sequence: CASQDGGIADTQYF. The CDR3 region has the DNA TGTGCCAGCCAGGACGGCGGGATCGCAGATACGCAGTATTTT. The rearrangement links TRBV18 to TRBJ2-3; tentatively, D is TRBD2 (6 bases). The CDR3 is 14 amino acids. The V gene lost 8 bases and the J gene lost 4 bases, with 16 bases spanning the gap. From germline, CDR1 is KGHSH and CDR2 LQKENI.

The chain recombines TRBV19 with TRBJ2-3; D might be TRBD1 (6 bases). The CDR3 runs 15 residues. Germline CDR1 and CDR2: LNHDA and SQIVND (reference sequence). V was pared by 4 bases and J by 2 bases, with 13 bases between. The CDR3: CASSKPGALTDTQYF. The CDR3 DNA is TGTGCCAGTAGTAAACCAGGGGCCCTCACAGATACGCAGTATTTT.

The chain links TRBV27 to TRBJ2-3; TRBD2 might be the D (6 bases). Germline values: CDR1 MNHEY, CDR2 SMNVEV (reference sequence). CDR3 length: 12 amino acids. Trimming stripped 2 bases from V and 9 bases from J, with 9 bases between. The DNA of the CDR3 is TGTGCCAGCAGTTTAGGACGGGGGACGCAGTATTTT. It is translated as CASSLGRGTQYF.

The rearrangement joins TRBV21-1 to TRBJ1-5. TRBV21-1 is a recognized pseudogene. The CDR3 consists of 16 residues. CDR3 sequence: CASSTEGPSQFQPQHF. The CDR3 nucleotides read TGTGCCAGCAGCACCGAGGGGCCTTCGCAGTTTCAGCCCCAGCATTTT.

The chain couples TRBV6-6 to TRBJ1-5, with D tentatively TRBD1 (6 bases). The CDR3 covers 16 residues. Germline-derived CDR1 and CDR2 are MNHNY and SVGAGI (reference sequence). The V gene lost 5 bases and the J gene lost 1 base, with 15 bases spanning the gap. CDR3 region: CASSTNGRGSNQPQHF. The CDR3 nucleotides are TGTGCCAGCAGTACCAACGGCAGGGGCAGCAATCAGCCCCAGCATTTT.

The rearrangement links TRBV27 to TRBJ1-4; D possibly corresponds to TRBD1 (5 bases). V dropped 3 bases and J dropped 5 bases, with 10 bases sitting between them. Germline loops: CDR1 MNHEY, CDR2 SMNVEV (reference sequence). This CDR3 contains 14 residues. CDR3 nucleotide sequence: TGTGCCAGCAGTTTTCTCGGGGGGAATGAAAAACTGTTTTTT. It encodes CASSFLGGNEKLFF.

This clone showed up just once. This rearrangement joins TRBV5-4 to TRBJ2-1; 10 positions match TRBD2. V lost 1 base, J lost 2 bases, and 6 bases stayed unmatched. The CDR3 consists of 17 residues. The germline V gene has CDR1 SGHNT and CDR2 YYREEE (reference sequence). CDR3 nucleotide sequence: TGTGCCAGCAGCTTGCCGCAACTAGCGGGAACCTACAATGAGCAGTTCTTC. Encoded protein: CASSLPQLAGTYNEQFF.

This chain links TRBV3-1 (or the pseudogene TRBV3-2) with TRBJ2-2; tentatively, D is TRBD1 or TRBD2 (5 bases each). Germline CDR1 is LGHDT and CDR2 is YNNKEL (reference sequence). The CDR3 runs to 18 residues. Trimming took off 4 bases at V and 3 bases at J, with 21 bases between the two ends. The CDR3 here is CASSPPGGPTKDTGELFF. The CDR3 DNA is TGTGCCAGCAGCCCCCCTGGGGGACCCACAAAGGACACCGGGGAGCTGTTTTTT.

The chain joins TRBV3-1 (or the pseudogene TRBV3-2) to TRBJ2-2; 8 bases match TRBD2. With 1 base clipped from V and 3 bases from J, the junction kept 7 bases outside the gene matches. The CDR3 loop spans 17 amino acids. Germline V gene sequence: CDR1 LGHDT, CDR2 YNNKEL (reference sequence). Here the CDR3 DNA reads TGTGCCAGCAGCCAAGCGGGGGGGCCATCGTACACCGGGGAGCTGTTTTTT. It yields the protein CASSQAGGPSYTGELFF.